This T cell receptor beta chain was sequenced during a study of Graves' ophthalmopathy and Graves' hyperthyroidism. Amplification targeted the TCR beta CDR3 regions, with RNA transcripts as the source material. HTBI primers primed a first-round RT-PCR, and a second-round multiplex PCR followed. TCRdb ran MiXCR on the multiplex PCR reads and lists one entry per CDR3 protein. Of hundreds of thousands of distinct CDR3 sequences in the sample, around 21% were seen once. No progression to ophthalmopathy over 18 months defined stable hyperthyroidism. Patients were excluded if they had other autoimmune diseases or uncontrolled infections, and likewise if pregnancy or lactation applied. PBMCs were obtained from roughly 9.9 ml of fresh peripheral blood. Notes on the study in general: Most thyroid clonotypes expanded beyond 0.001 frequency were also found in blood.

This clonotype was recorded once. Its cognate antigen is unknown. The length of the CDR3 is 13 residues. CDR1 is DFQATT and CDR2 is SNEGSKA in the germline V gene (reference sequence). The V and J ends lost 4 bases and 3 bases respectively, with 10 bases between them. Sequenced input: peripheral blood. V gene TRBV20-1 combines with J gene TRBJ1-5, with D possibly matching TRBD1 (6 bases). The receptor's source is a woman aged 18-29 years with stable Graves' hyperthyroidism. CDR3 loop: CSATGTNNQPQHF. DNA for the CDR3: TGCAGTGCTACCGGGACAAACAATCAGCCCCAGCATTTT.